This T cell receptor (beta chain) was sequenced during a study of cytomegalovirus exposure and HLA in healthy donors. Study-wide background: Among several hundred genotyped donors, about 83% fell in the Caucasian-associated ancestry cluster.

With 60 Vbeta and 13 Jbeta primers, the PCR was carried out. Assay: immunoSEQ multiplex PCR; the TCRdb copy retains only in-frame clones and omits some. The sample consists of 65,000 to 90,000 clones, under 85% of them appearing once. The study's findings and limits: As a later analysis showed, a missense DCLRE1C variant was linked to trimming of TCR beta V- and J-genes.

CDR1 is LGHNT and CDR2 is FRNRAP in the germline V gene. The CDR3 has 11 amino acids. The V end was cut by 6 bases, the J end by 7 bases, with 9 bases between. This clone was found a few times. Its antigen is unknown. The TCR originated in a woman aged 40 to 55 in good health and CMV-seropositive. The genes are TRBV12-5 and TRBJ1-1; no reliable D call. The sequenced sample consisted of PBMCs. CDR3 in amino acids: CASGTQFEAFF. The CDR3 DNA reads TGTGCTAGTGGCACACAATTTGAAGCTTTCTTT.